The source of this T cell receptor (beta chain) is a study of cytotoxic CD8 clonotypes in ibrutinib-treated CLL. Across the study: With a range of 6 to 36, the median treatment time before response samples were taken was around 12 months. Study results and caveats: Public clonotypes, rarely seen, contracted or held steady on treatment. Clonality increased at ibrutinib response, then returned toward baseline at progression.

Data came from immunoSEQ multiplex PCR; TCRdb stores just in-frame clones and leaves some out. The table records 45,000 to 50,000 clones, 45% to 55% of them present only once. Note on this clone: Its antigen is unidentified.

Germline loops: CDR1 MDHEN, CDR2 SYDVKM. The CDR3 covers 15 residues. V lost 7 bases to trimming and J lost 11 bases, with 21 bases between them. This clonotype was obtained from a human donor with chronic lymphocytic leukemia. The rearrangement links TRBV28 to TRBJ1-6, with D perhaps matching TRBD1 (6 bases). The material sequenced was PBMCs, taken after 12 months of ibrutinib treatment. The DNA for the CDR3 is TGTGCCAGCATTATGACAGGAGCCTTCTCGGCACCCCTCCACTTT. Protein sequence: CASIMTGAFSAPLHF.